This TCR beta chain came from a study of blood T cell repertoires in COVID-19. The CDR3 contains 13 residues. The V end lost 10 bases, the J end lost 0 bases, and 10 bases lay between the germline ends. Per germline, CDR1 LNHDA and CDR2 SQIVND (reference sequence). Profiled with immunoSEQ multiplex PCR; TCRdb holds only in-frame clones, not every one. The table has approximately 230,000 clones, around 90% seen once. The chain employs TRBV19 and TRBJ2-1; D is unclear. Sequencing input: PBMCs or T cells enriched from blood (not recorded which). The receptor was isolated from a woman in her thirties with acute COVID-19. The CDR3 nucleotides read TGTGCCACCGCCCTGCGCTCCTACAATGAGCAGTTCTTC. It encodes CATALRSYNEQFF.